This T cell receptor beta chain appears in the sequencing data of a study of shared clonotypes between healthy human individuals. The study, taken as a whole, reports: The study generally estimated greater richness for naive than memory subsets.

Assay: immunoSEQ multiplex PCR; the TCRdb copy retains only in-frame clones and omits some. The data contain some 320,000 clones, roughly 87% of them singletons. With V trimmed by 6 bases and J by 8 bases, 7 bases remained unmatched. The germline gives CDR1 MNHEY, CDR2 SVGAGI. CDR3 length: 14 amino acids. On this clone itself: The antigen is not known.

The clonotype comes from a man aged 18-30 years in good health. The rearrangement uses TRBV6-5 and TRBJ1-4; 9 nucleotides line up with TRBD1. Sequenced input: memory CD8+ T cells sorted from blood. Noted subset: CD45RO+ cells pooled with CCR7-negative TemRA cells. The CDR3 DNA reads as TGTGCCAGCAGCCATTACAGGGGGCTGGAAAAACTGTTTTTT. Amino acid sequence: CASSHYRGLEKLFF.